This entry lists 30 T cell receptor beta chains sequenced from one sample in a study of cytomegalovirus exposure and HLA in healthy donors. This PCR relied on a set of 60 Vbeta primers and 13 Jbeta primers. TCRdb's table, derived via immunoSEQ multiplex PCR, lists solely in-frame clones and lacks some. The table lists 95,000 to 150,000 clones, around 78% of them singletons. Sequences were obtained from PBMCs. All receptors come from a woman aged 25 to 45 in good health and CMV-seropositive.

The gene calls are TRBV9 and TRBJ1-6, with TRBD1 as a possible D gene (6 bases). Per germline, CDR1 SGDLS and CDR2 YYNGEE. This CDR3 has 13 amino acids. The V end lost 6 bases, the J end lost 9 bases, and 13 bases lay between the germline ends. The CDR3 DNA sequence: TGTGCCAGCAAGGGGGAATTGGGTTCACCCCTCCACTTT. Its translation: CASKGELGSPLHF. Full variable domain (missing parts from reference TRBV9 and TRBJ1-6): DSGVTQTPKHLITATGQRVTLRCSPRSGDLSVYWYQQSLDQGLQFLIQYYNGEERAKGNILERFSAQQFPDLHSELNLSSLELGDSALYFCASKGELGSPLHFGNGTRLTVT.

The chain links TRBV6-1 to TRBJ2-7, with D perhaps matching TRBD2 (5 bases). CDR1 is MNHNS, CDR2 SASEGT, per germline. The CDR3 loop spans 13 amino acids. V lost 1 base, J lost 4 bases, and 8 bases lay in between. DNA for the CDR3: TGTGCCAGCAGTGAAGAGAGAGGGTACGAGCAGTACTTC. Its translation: CASSEERGYEQYF.

The chain combines TRBV19 with TRBJ2-1; 8 bases map to TRBD1. The CDR3 contains 16 residues. Germline V gene data show CDR1 as LNHDA and CDR2 as SQIVND (reference sequence). V dropped 10 bases and J dropped 4; count of bases not matched to a gene: 15. The DNA of the CDR3 is TGTGCCACCCCCTTCCGTGACAGGGGTGTGTACAATGAGCAGTTCTTC. Translated, it gives CATPFRDRGVYNEQFF.

By share, this clone counts as medium-sized. The rearrangement uses TRBV4-1 and TRBJ1-5; TRBD1 agrees at 8 bases. The V gene end was trimmed by 0 bases and the J gene end by 4 bases; junction bases not matched to a gene: 8. Germline V gene lookup returns CDR1 MGHRA and CDR2 YSYEKL. This CDR3 is 17 amino acids long. The CDR3 sequence: CASSQDLYRGGNQPQHF. The CDR3 region has the DNA TGCGCCAGCAGCCAAGATCTGTACAGGGGGGGAAATCAGCCCCAGCATTTT.

The rearrangement links TRBV28 to TRBJ1-5; D is ambiguous. Germline V gene lookup returns CDR1 MDHEN and CDR2 SYDVKM. The CDR3 runs to 12 residues. Trimming cost V 3 bases and J 7 bases, with 7 bases left between them. CDR3 sequence: CASSLAWQPQHF. In nucleotides, the CDR3 is TGTGCCAGCAGTTTGGCTTGGCAGCCCCAGCATTTT.

V gene TRBV5-1 combines with J gene TRBJ2-6; the match to TRBD1 covers 7 bases. The V gene end was trimmed by 3 bases and the J gene end by 2 bases; junction bases not matched to a gene: 2. The CDR3 totals 15 residues. The germline CDR1 and CDR2 sequences are SGHRS and YFSETQ. The CDR3 DNA reads as TGCGCCAGCAGCTCAACAGGGGCTGGGGCCAACGTCCTGACTTTC. Encoded protein: CASSSTGAGANVLTF.

In its sample, this clone was seen once. This chain links TRBV5-1 with TRBJ1-3; tentatively, D is TRBD1 (6 bases). V was clipped by 0 bases and J by 7 bases, with 17 bases between them. Germline V gives CDR1 SGHRS, CDR2 YFSETQ. The CDR3 sequence is 16 residues long. CDR3 nucleotide sequence: TGCGCCAGCAGCTTGGCCGGACCCTCGAGGGGGAACACCATATATTTT. Amino acid sequence: CASSLAGPSRGNTIYF.

This clone was counted only a few times. The chain uses TRBV6-4 and TRBJ2-3; 8 bases fit TRBD2. The CDR3 has 16 residues. Unmatched junction bases numbered 6, after V lost 2 bases and J lost 2 bases. CDR1 and CDR2 (germline): MRHNA, SNTAGT. CDR3 loop: CASSDLAGGNTDTQYF. DNA for the CDR3: TGTGCCAGCAGTGACCTGGCGGGGGGAAACACAGATACGCAGTATTTT.

J is TRBJ1-6 and V is TRBV7-6, with a possible D match to TRBD1 (6 bases). V dropped 0 bases and J dropped 9 bases, with 12 bases sitting between them. The CDR3 length is 15 residues. The germline CDR1 and CDR2 sequences are SGHVS and FNYEAQ. The CDR3 reads CASSLAMQGSSPLHF. As DNA, the CDR3 is TGTGCCAGCAGCTTAGCTATGCAGGGGAGTTCACCCCTCCACTTT.

The chain has TRBV9 and TRBJ2-2; D ambiguous. CDR3 size: 14 residues. V was shortened by 5 bases and J by 1 base, with 9 bases between the two germline ends. Germline V lookup: CDR1 SGDLS, CDR2 YYNGEE. Here the CDR3 DNA reads TGTGCCAGCAGGAGCGCCCTGAACACCGGGGAGCTGTTTTTT. It encodes CASRSALNTGELFF. The whole variable domain, filled in from reference TRBV9 and TRBJ2-2, reads DSGVTQTPKHLITATGQRVTLRCSPRSGDLSVYWYQQSLDQGLQFLIQYYNGEERAKGNILERFSAQQFPDLHSELNLSSLELGDSALYFCASRSALNTGELFFGEGSRLTVL.

The chain recombines TRBV30 with TRBJ1-1, with 7 bases matching TRBD1. This CDR3 has 14 residues. Germline loops: CDR1 GTSNPN, CDR2 SVGIG (reference sequence). V lost 3 bases and J lost 2; bases outside the gene matches: 6. As DNA, the CDR3 is TGTGCCTGGAGCAGGGGGTATAAAAACACTGAAGCTTTCTTT. It is translated as CAWSRGYKNTEAFF.

The chain carries TRBV19 and TRBJ1-2, with a tentative D call TRBD1 (6 bases). Germline lookup yields CDR1 LNHDA and CDR2 SQIVND (reference sequence). Trimming pared 3 bases from V and 2 bases from J, leaving 10 bases between. The CDR3 extends over 14 amino acids. The CDR3 region has the DNA TGTGCCAGTAGTATGACAGGCCCCAACTATGGCTACACCTTC. Translating it yields CASSMTGPNYGYTF.

On this clone itself: A read error may account for a junction end that differs from germline. V gene TRBV6-1 combines with J gene TRBJ2-3; maybe TRBD2 (6 bases). The CDR3 extends over 15 amino acids. Germline V lookup: CDR1 MNHNS, CDR2 SASEGT. The CDR3 DNA is TGTGCCAGCACTGAAGGGTGGGGGACTACAGATACGCAGTATTTT. This sequence encodes CASTEGWGTTDTQYF.

The chain has TRBV7-2 and TRBJ1-6, with D tentatively TRBD1 (6 bases). The CDR3 totals 16 residues. CDR1 and CDR2 (germline): SGHTA, FQGNSA. V lost 6 bases, J lost 0 bases, and 12 bases lay in between. CDR3 sequence reads: CASRIGGGSYNSPLHF. DNA of the CDR3: TGTGCCAGCAGAATAGGGGGGGGCTCCTATAATTCACCCCTCCACTTT.

In this sample, this clone turned up a few times. The gene calls are TRBV4-3 and TRBJ2-7; no definite D call. The CDR3 sequence is 15 residues long. V lost 1 base and J 0 bases, leaving 10 bases between the germline ends. From germline, CDR1 is LGHNA and CDR2 YSLEER. The CDR3 loop reads CASSQALQPSYEQYF. In nucleotides, the CDR3 is TGCGCCAGCAGCCAAGCCCTACAGCCCTCCTACGAGCAGTACTTC.

The chain couples TRBV2 to TRBJ2-7, with 7 bases that match TRBD2. CDR1 is SNHLY and CDR2 is FYNNEI in the germline V gene. V gave up 6 bases and J gave up 3 bases; unmatched junction bases: 5. The length of the CDR3 is 13 residues. The CDR3 region is CASRKTGGYEQYF. The DNA of the CDR3 is TGTGCCAGCAGGAAAACGGGGGGCTACGAGCAGTACTTC.

The chain combines TRBV4-2 with TRBJ2-5; 15 bases are a match to TRBD2. CDR3 size: 20 residues. The junction had 11 bases not matched to a gene; V was cut back by 1 base and J by 2 bases. Germline lookup yields CDR1 LGHNA and CDR2 YNFKEQ. This chain's CDR3 is CASSQVIPRTSGGDQETQYF. Here the CDR3 DNA reads TGTGCCAGCAGCCAAGTTATACCCCGGACTAGCGGGGGGGATCAAGAGACCCAGTACTTC.

The chain combines TRBV6-5 with TRBJ1-6; 10 bases fit TRBD1. This CDR3 is built from 16 residues. CDR1 is MNHEY, CDR2 SVGAGI, per germline. V was clipped by 4 bases and J by 9 bases; unmatched bases: 9. CDR3: CASSSGQGGPSSPLHF. The CDR3 nucleotides read TGTGCCAGCAGTTCTGGACAGGGGGGTCCATCTTCACCCCTCCACTTT.

This clone was detected once. The chain couples TRBV6-1 to TRBJ2-3; 8 nucleotides agree with TRBD1. V shed 7 bases and J 1 base; nucleotides not matched to a gene: 4. The CDR3 covers 14 residues. CDR1 is MNHNS and CDR2 is SASEGT in the germline V gene. The CDR3 region has the DNA TGTGCCAGCACCTTGACAGGGGGCACAGATACGCAGTATTTT. Translation gives CASTLTGGTDTQYF.

This sequence joins TRBV28 and TRBJ2-5; D is possibly TRBD2 (6 bases). Germline V CDR1 and CDR2: MDHEN, SYDVKM. The CDR3 covers 19 residues. The V and J ends lost 7 bases and 1 base respectively, with 28 bases between them. The CDR3 region is CASNTRALPTAGFQETQYF. For the CDR3, the DNA is TGTGCCAGCAATACCCGAGCCTTACCTACAGCGGGTTTCCAAGAGACCCAGTACTTC. The full variable domain, in which reference TRBV28 and TRBJ2-5 provide the parts outside the CDR3, is DVKVTQSSRYLVKRTGEKVFLECVQDMDHENMFWYRQDPGLGLRLIYFSYDVKMKEKGDIPEGYSVSREKKERFSLILESASTNQTSMYLCASNTRALPTAGFQETQYFGPGTRLLVL.

This chain uses TRBV28 with TRBJ2-7; 10 nucleotides agree with TRBD1. The J segment lost 6 bases and the V segment lost 10 bases, leaving 9 bases of the junction unmatched. The germline V gene encodes CDR1 MDHEN and CDR2 SYDVKM. This CDR3 comprises 13 residues. CDR3 loop: CAICGTGVVEQYF. CDR3 coding DNA: TGTGCCATCTGCGGGACAGGGGTCGTCGAGCAGTACTTC.

The chain uses TRBV19 and TRBJ1-5; 10 nucleotides align to TRBD1. The CDR3 totals 16 residues. With V trimmed by 5 bases and J by 7 bases, 11 bases remained unmatched. The germline V gene has CDR1 LNHDA and CDR2 SQIVND (reference sequence). Here the CDR3 reads CASSSKRPGQGQPQHF. DNA for the CDR3: TGTGCCAGTAGTTCAAAACGGCCGGGACAGGGGCAGCCCCAGCATTTT.

This clone was detected only once. The J gene is TRBJ1-5, the V gene TRBV4-2; 7 positions match TRBD1. CDR3 length equals 15 residues. Trimming at V came to 0 bases and at J to 7 bases, leaving 6 bases not matched to a gene. The germline CDR1 and CDR2 sequences are LGHNA and YNFKEQ. The CDR3 spells CASSQEKSGGQPQHF. For the CDR3, the DNA is TGTGCCAGCAGCCAAGAAAAGTCAGGGGGACAGCCCCAGCATTTT.

The gene calls are TRBV6-1 and TRBJ1-1; 10 bases are shared with TRBD1. The CDR3 covers 14 residues. Germline values: CDR1 MNHNS, CDR2 SASEGT. V lost 0 bases to trimming and J lost 10 bases; unmatched junction nucleotides: 5. The CDR3 DNA follows: TGTGCCAGCAGTGAAGCGCGCTGGGACAGGGGAGCTTTCTTT. Residues: CASSEARWDRGAFF.

CDR3 DNA sequence: TGTGCCAGCAGCTTGAAGCTAGCGGGGAACCAAGAGACCCAGTACTTC. Encoded protein: CASSLKLAGNQETQYF. The chain combines TRBV5-6 with TRBJ2-5; 9 bases align to TRBD2. J gave up 0 bases and V 1 base, and 4 bases lay outside the gene matches. Germline CDR1 reads SGHDT; CDR2 reads YYEEEE. CDR3 length: 16 amino acids.

This clone was found a few times. This sequence joins TRBV9 and TRBJ2-5, with D perhaps TRBD2 (6 bases). Germline CDR1 is SGDLS and CDR2 is YYNGEE. V shed 0 bases and J shed 5 bases, with 11 bases lying between them. This CDR3 region has 14 residues. CDR3 nucleotides: TGTGCCAGCAGCGTAGGGGGGGTTACCGAGACCCAGTACTTC. It translates to CASSVGGVTETQYF.

J is TRBJ2-2 and V is TRBV5-4; tentatively, D is TRBD1 (5 bases). Germline CDR1 SGHNT, CDR2 YYREEE (reference sequence). This CDR3 contains 14 residues. V dropped 1 base and J dropped 5 bases, with 9 bases sitting between them. The DNA of the CDR3 is TGTGCCAGCAGCTTGATGGGGCGAACCGGGGAGCTGTTTTTT. Translation gives CASSLMGRTGELFF.

The chain links TRBV27 to TRBJ2-7, with 9 bases matching TRBD2. The length of the CDR3 is 15 residues. J gave up 4 bases and V 2 bases, and 6 bases lay outside the gene matches. Germline values: CDR1 MNHEY, CDR2 SMNVEV (reference sequence). The CDR3 DNA reads TGTGCCAGCAGTTTAAGGGGCGGGGGGGCTTACGAGCAGTACTTC. Amino acid sequence: CASSLRGGGAYEQYF.

The rearrangement links TRBV6-1 to TRBJ2-7; the D gene is possibly TRBD1 (5 bases). Germline loops: CDR1 MNHNS, CDR2 SASEGT. CDR3 length: 13 residues. The V end was cut by 5 bases, the J end by 10 bases, with 18 bases between. CDR3 coding DNA: TGTGCCAGCAGTTCGGCTACGGAGACAGAACAGTACTTC. This translates into CASSSATETEQYF.

V and J are TRBV5-4 and TRBJ1-2; no firm D call. Germline V CDR1 and CDR2: SGHNT, YYREEE (reference sequence). V lost 3 bases, J lost 7 bases, and 19 bases lay in between. CDR3 length equals 15 residues. The CDR3 loop reads CASSSFSGFVFGYTF. Written as DNA, the CDR3 is TGTGCCAGCAGCTCTTTTTCAGGATTTGTCTTTGGCTACACCTTC.